Below are 20 T cell receptor beta chains sequenced from a single sample in a study of T cell changes during pregnancy in multiple sclerosis. Sequenced by immunoSEQ multiplex PCR; TCRdb stores in-frame clones only, minus some. This table holds some 70,000 clones, roughly 92% found once. Sequencing was performed on CD8+ T cells from peripheral blood mononuclear cells, taken in the third trimester of pregnancy. The source is a female donor in good health, enrolled as a control in a pregnancy study.

The CDR3 nucleotides are TGTGCCAGCAGCTTAATCAGGGCTGCCGGGGAGCTGTTTTTT. Its protein product is CASSLIRAAGELFF. J is TRBJ2-2 and V is TRBV7-8, with a tentative D call TRBD1 (5 bases). Germline CDR1 is SGHVS and CDR2 is FQNEAQ. Between the trimmed V and J ends, which lost 2 bases and 6 bases, there was a span of 10 bases. The CDR3 runs 14 residues.

The chain combines TRBV2 with TRBJ2-5; 8 bases agree with TRBD1. After removal of 6 bases from V and 0 bases from J, the junction contained 27 bases not matched to a gene. The CDR3 extends over 22 amino acids. Germline V lookup: CDR1 SNHLY, CDR2 FYNNEI. CDR3 amino acids: CASRELFEAVYLPGQDQETQYF. CDR3 DNA sequence: TGTGCCAGCAGAGAGCTTTTTGAGGCCGTCTACCTGCCGGGACAGGACCAAGAGACCCAGTACTTC. Combining the CDR3 with reference TRBV2 and TRBJ2-5 gives the whole variable domain EPEVTQTPSHQVTQMGQEVILRCVPISNHLYFYWYRQILGQKVEFLVSFYNNEISEKSEIFDDQFSVERPDGSNFTLKIRSTKLEDSAMYFCASRELFEAVYLPGQDQETQYFGPGTRLLVL.

The V and J genes are TRBV4-2 and TRBJ2-3, with 9 bases lining up with TRBD2. After removal of 0 bases from V and 4 bases from J, the junction contained 2 bases not matched to a gene. Germline lookup yields CDR1 LGHNA and CDR2 YNFKEQ. The CDR3 length is 15 residues. The CDR3 DNA reads as TGTGCCAGCAGCCAAGAGCGGGGGGGCGCAGATACGCAGTATTTT. Its translation is CASSQERGGADTQYF.

The chain joins TRBV5-5 to TRBJ2-5; 11 nucleotides match TRBD1. This CDR3 spans 15 amino acids. The junction had 7 bases not matched to a gene; V was cut back by 4 bases and J by 5 bases. CDR1 SGHKS and CDR2 YYEKEE come from the germline V gene (reference sequence). The DNA for the CDR3 is TGTGCCAGCAGCCAGGGACAGGGGGGCGCGGAGACCCAGTACTTC. As protein: CASSQGQGGAETQYF.

The chain joins TRBV18 to TRBJ2-6; 7 positions agree with TRBD1. This CDR3 is 16 amino acids long. The ends lost 2 bases at V and 4 bases at J; junction bases unmatched: 5. Germline CDR1 is KGHSH and CDR2 is LQKENI. This chain's CDR3 is CASSPETGRGANVLTF. In DNA form, the CDR3 reads TGTGCCAGCTCACCAGAGACAGGGCGCGGGGCCAACGTCCTGACTTTC.

The gene calls are TRBV7-9 and TRBJ2-3, with 8 bases that match TRBD1. V was clipped by 3 bases and J by 8 bases; unmatched bases: 13. CDR1 and CDR2 from the germline V gene are SEHNR and FQNEAQ (reference sequence). This CDR3 is 16 amino acids long. As DNA, the CDR3 is TGTGCCAGCAGCTTGGCCGGACAGGGTTCGTTAGGTACGCAGTATTTT. It yields the protein CASSLAGQGSLGTQYF.

This clone was found once. Written as DNA, the CDR3 is TGTGCCAGTACGAGGGACAGGGTGAGCTCTGGAAACACCATATATTTT. Its translation is CASTRDRVSSGNTIYF. The V gene is TRBV19, the J gene TRBJ1-3; 9 nucleotides match TRBD1. From germline, CDR1 is LNHDA and CDR2 SQIVND (reference sequence). This CDR3 contains 16 residues. V lost 7 bases to trimming and J lost 0 bases; unmatched junction nucleotides: 7. The full variable domain, in which reference TRBV19 and TRBJ1-3 provide the parts outside the CDR3, is DGGITQSPKYLFRKEGQNVTLSCEQNLNHDAMYWYRQDPGQGLRLIYYSQIVNDFQKGDIAEGYSVSREKKESFPLTVTSAQKNPTAFYLCASTRDRVSSGNTIYFGEGSWLTVV.

The V gene is TRBV27, the J gene TRBJ1-1; D not resolved. CDR3 size: 14 residues. The ends were cut back, 5 bases at V and 0 bases at J, with 10 bases in the middle. Looked up from germline, CDR1 is MNHEY and CDR2 is SMNVEV (reference sequence). The chain's CDR3 is CASSPGVMNTEAFF. CDR3 bases: TGTGCCAGCAGTCCGGGAGTAATGAACACTGAAGCTTTCTTT.

The genes are TRBV7-8 and TRBJ2-3; 15 bases are a match to TRBD2. Germline values: CDR1 SGHVS, CDR2 FQNEAQ. The J segment lost 3 bases and the V segment lost 1 base, leaving 8 bases of the junction unmatched. The CDR3 is made up of 19 amino acids. CDR3 sequence reads: CASSLGGLAGGPGTDTQYF. The CDR3 DNA reads TGTGCCAGCAGCTTAGGTGGACTAGCGGGGGGGCCTGGTACAGATACGCAGTATTTT.

The genes are TRBV7-9 and TRBJ2-7; a possible D gene is TRBD2 (6 bases). Germline loops: CDR1 SEHNR, CDR2 FQNEAQ (reference sequence). V was pared by 4 bases and J by 5 bases, with 27 bases between. The CDR3 consists of 18 residues. DNA of the CDR3: TGTGCCAGCAGCTCGGAGGCGCCCCGTCCGGGACTTGGCCACGAGCAGTACTTC. It encodes CASSSEAPRPGLGHEQYF.

The rearrangement joins TRBV27 to TRBJ2-7; 12 nucleotides match TRBD1. CDR1 and CDR2 (germline): MNHEY, SMNVEV (reference sequence). V shed 5 bases, J shed 4 bases, and the junction held 6 bases outside the gene matches. The CDR3 spans 15 residues. The CDR3 sequence is CASSPGQGAQYEQYF. CDR3 nucleotide sequence: TGTGCCAGCAGTCCGGGACAGGGGGCTCAATACGAGCAGTACTTC.

V usage is TRBV4-3 and J usage is TRBJ1-2, with TRBD1 as a possible D gene (5 bases). V was shortened by 0 bases and J by 0 bases, with 14 bases between the two germline ends. Germline CDR1 is LGHNA and CDR2 is YSLEER. This CDR3 contains 17 residues. CDR3: CASSQDGAGRSNYGYTF. The CDR3 DNA is TGCGCCAGCAGCCAAGATGGGGCAGGACGATCTAACTATGGCTACACCTTC.

The gene calls are TRBV4-1 and TRBJ2-7, with D tentatively TRBD2 (6 bases). Trimming removed 0 bases at V and 0 bases at J, with 12 bases between. CDR1 MGHRA and CDR2 YSYEKL come from the germline V gene. The CDR3 runs to 16 residues. This chain's CDR3 is CASSQDSPGGSYEQYF. CDR3 DNA: TGCGCCAGCAGCCAAGATAGTCCCGGGGGCTCCTACGAGCAGTACTTC.

The chain employs TRBV21-1 and TRBJ2-7; the DNA was not compared with TRBD1, the D call given in the table. TRBV21-1 is reported as a pseudogene. The CDR3 sequence is 16 residues long. For the CDR3, the DNA is TGTGCCAGCGCGATGGTACAGGGGGCACGGTCCTACGAGCAGTACTTC. Translated, it gives CASAMVQGARSYEQYF.

The chain couples TRBV4-1 to TRBJ2-2, with 10 bases matching TRBD2. V lost 1 base, J lost 7 bases, and 12 bases stayed unmatched. Germline CDR1 is MGHRA and CDR2 is YSYEKL. This CDR3 is built from 18 residues. CDR3 sequence reads: CASSQVSGAGGPGGELFF. The CDR3 DNA is TGCGCCAGCAGCCAAGTTTCAGGAGCGGGGGGGCCTGGCGGGGAGCTGTTTTTT.

The V call is TRBV7-8, the J call TRBJ1-3; 7 bases fit TRBD1. With V trimmed by 5 bases and J by 3 bases, 10 bases remained unmatched. The CDR3 is made up of 16 amino acids. Germline loops: CDR1 SGHVS, CDR2 FQNEAQ. CDR3 DNA: TGTGCCAGCAGCGGGGGGACAGCAGTACTTGGAAACACCATATATTTT. Amino acid sequence: CASSGGTAVLGNTIYF.

The CDR3 region is CASSQGLAGGQYEQFF. CDR3 nucleotide sequence: TGCGCCAGCAGCCAAGGGCTAGCGGGGGGGCAGTATGAGCAGTTCTTC. This chain joins TRBV4-1 and TRBJ2-1, with 12 bases that match TRBD2. This CDR3 has 16 residues. V dropped 1 base and J dropped 8; count of bases not matched to a gene: 6. Germline CDR1 MGHRA, CDR2 YSYEKL.

This clone was seen just once. The chain recombines TRBV7-2 with TRBJ2-7, with 10 nucleotides matching TRBD1. Germline loops: CDR1 SGHTA, CDR2 FQGNSA. This CDR3 contains 14 residues. V dropped 5 bases and J dropped 4; count of bases not matched to a gene: 5. The CDR3 loop reads CASSPMGQGYEQYF. Here the CDR3 DNA reads TGTGCCAGCAGCCCCATGGGACAGGGGTACGAGCAGTACTTC.

The chain combines TRBV5-6 with TRBJ2-1; D unresolved. Trimming stripped 2 bases from V and 8 bases from J, with 8 bases between. CDR3 size: 12 residues. Germline CDR1 is SGHDT and CDR2 is YYEEEE. The chain's CDR3 is CASSFAQDEQFF. The CDR3 bases are TGTGCCAGCAGCTTTGCTCAGGATGAGCAGTTCTTC.

The chain links TRBV18 to TRBJ1-1, with D perhaps TRBD1 (6 bases). This CDR3 contains 14 residues. CDR1 KGHSH and CDR2 LQKENI come from the germline V gene. Trimming removed 2 bases at V and 5 bases at J, with 12 bases between. The CDR3 sequence is CASSPNAGVTEAFF. The CDR3 DNA follows: TGTGCCAGCTCACCAAACGCAGGGGTTACTGAAGCTTTCTTT.